Listed below are T cell receptor beta chains from one sample, sequenced in a study of persistence of HIV-infected CD4 T cells. Libraries were prepared by immunoSEQ multiplex PCR; TCRdb keeps only in-frame clonotypes and omits some of them. The sample consists of about 40,000 clones, roughly 90% of them appearing once. Their recognized antigens are unknown. The material sequenced was CD4+ T cells sorted from PBMCs after 18-hour stimulation, taken from a patient who received antiretroviral therapy. The receptors were gathered from an adult man with HIV who was CMV-seropositive. Each CDR3 is given with its conserved first and last residue. The order of the fields is clone size, V gene, D gene, J gene, CDR3 protein, CDR3 DNA. D genes are given only for firm matches. The listing skips clone size in some rows; elsewhere it reads once, few, many or a size class.

clone_size: few; v_call: TRBV20-1; d_call: TRBD2; j_call: TRBJ2-7; cdr3_aa: CSAGTRYEQYF; cdr3_nt: TGCAGTGCTGGGACTAGATACGAGCAGTACTTC
clone_size: -; v_call: TRBV5-3; d_call: TRBD1; j_call: TRBJ1-5; cdr3_aa: CARSLADRVGQPQHF; cdr3_nt: TGTGCCAGAAGCTTGGCCGACAGGGTAGGACAGCCCCAGCATTTT
clone_size: -; v_call: TRBV6-2/TRBV6-3; d_call: -; j_call: TRBJ1-1; cdr3_aa: CASSYDRKTEAFF; cdr3_nt: TGTGCCAGCAGTTACGACAGGAAGACTGAAGCTTTCTTT
clone_size: -; v_call: TRBV5-4; d_call: TRBD2; j_call: TRBJ2-1; cdr3_aa: CASSFVGLAHNEQFF; cdr3_nt: TGTGCCAGCAGCTTCGTTGGACTAGCGCACAATGAGCAGTTCTTC
clone_size: -; v_call: TRBV28; d_call: -; j_call: TRBJ1-1; cdr3_aa: CASNYPGTQRTEAFF; cdr3_nt: TGTGCCAGCAACTATCCAGGGACCCAACGGACTGAAGCTTTCTTT
clone_size: -; v_call: TRBV27; d_call: -; j_call: TRBJ1-5; cdr3_aa: CASSLGPVQPQHF; cdr3_nt: TGTGCCAGCAGTTTAGGCCCGGTTCAGCCCCAGCATTTT
clone_size: -; v_call: TRBV7-8; d_call: TRBD1; j_call: TRBJ1-2; cdr3_aa: CASSPHRGGYTF; cdr3_nt: TGTGCCAGCAGCCCGCACAGGGGTGGCTACACCTTC
clone_size: -; v_call: TRBV5-6; d_call: -; j_call: TRBJ1-1; cdr3_aa: CASSSPGRNTEAFF; cdr3_nt: TGTGCCAGCAGCTCCCCTGGACGGAACACTGAAGCTTTCTTT
clone_size: few; v_call: TRBV7-2; d_call: -; j_call: TRBJ1-4; cdr3_aa: CASSLGDRVSEKLFF; cdr3_nt: TGTGCCAGCAGCTTAGGGGACCGAGTTAGTGAAAAACTGTTTTTT
clone_size: -; v_call: TRBV4-1; d_call: TRBD1; j_call: TRBJ1-4; cdr3_aa: CASSHRGDRINEKLFF; cdr3_nt: TGCGCCAGCAGCCACCGAGGGGACAGAATAAATGAAAAACTGTTTTTT
clone_size: -; v_call: TRBV11-3; d_call: TRBD1; j_call: TRBJ1-1; cdr3_aa: CASSQTGDTEAFF; cdr3_nt: TGTGCCAGCAGCCAAACAGGGGACACTGAAGCTTTCTTT
clone_size: -; v_call: TRBV5-1; d_call: TRBD1; j_call: TRBJ1-3; cdr3_aa: CASSPLTGDGNTIYF; cdr3_nt: TGCGCCAGCAGCCCCCTGACAGGGGACGGAAACACCATATATTTT
clone_size: -; v_call: TRBV24-1; d_call: TRBD1; j_call: TRBJ2-3; cdr3_aa: CATRPGAGGAQYF; cdr3_nt: TGTGCCACCAGACCAGGTGCAGGGGGAGCGCAGTATTTT
clone_size: -; v_call: TRBV5-1; d_call: TRBD1; j_call: TRBJ1-1; cdr3_aa: CASSPRDRMMNTEAFF; cdr3_nt: TGCGCCAGCAGCCCCCGGGACAGGATGATGAACACTGAAGCTTTCTTT
clone_size: -; v_call: TRBV5-5; d_call: TRBD1; j_call: TRBJ2-3; cdr3_aa: CASSLEDRTTDTQYF; cdr3_nt: TGTGCCAGCAGCTTGGAGGACAGGACAACAGATACGCAGTATTTT
clone_size: -; v_call: TRBV2; d_call: TRBD2; j_call: TRBJ2-7; cdr3_aa: CASVTSGYDEQYF; cdr3_nt: TGTGCCAGCGTGACTAGCGGGTACGACGAGCAGTACTTC
clone_size: few; v_call: TRBV25-1; d_call: -; j_call: TRBJ1-6; cdr3_aa: CASIQSGASYNSPLHF; cdr3_nt: TGTGCCAGCATCCAATCGGGGGCCTCCTATAATTCACCCCTCCACTTT
clone_size: -; v_call: TRBV19; d_call: TRBD1; j_call: TRBJ1-1; cdr3_aa: CASSVDRVEAFF; cdr3_nt: TGTGCCAGTAGTGTCGACAGGGTGGAAGCTTTCTTT
clone_size: -; v_call: TRBV28; d_call: TRBD1; j_call: TRBJ1-1; cdr3_aa: CASSSPGQGPNTEAFF; cdr3_nt: TGTGCCAGCAGTTCGCCGGGACAGGGGCCGAACACTGAAGCTTTCTTT
clone_size: -; v_call: TRBV6-5; d_call: -; j_call: TRBJ1-2; cdr3_aa: CASRDNTGNYGYTF; cdr3_nt: TGTGCCAGCAGGGATAATACAGGGAACTATGGCTACACCTTC
clone_size: -; v_call: TRBV5-1; d_call: TRBD1; j_call: TRBJ2-5; cdr3_aa: CASSAWDRSNQETQYF; cdr3_nt: TGCGCCAGCAGCGCGTGGGACAGGAGCAACCAAGAGACCCAGTACTTC
clone_size: -; v_call: TRBV24-1; d_call: -; j_call: TRBJ1-2; cdr3_aa: CATSDPGYGYTF; cdr3_nt: TGTGCCACCAGTGATCCAGGGTATGGCTACACCTTC
clone_size: -; v_call: TRBV30; d_call: -; j_call: TRBJ2-7; cdr3_aa: CAWSVLYEQYF; cdr3_nt: TGTGCCTGGAGTGTACTCTACGAGCAGTACTTC
clone_size: once; v_call: TRBV2; d_call: TRBD1; j_call: TRBJ1-4; cdr3_aa: CASSELDRGEKLFF; cdr3_nt: TGTGCCAGCAGTGAGTTGGACAGGGGTGAAAAACTGTTTTTT